The sequence of this TCR beta chain was determined in a study of blood T cell repertoires in COVID-19. Study overall: COVID-19 samples, acute and convalescent, were from the United States, Italy and Spain.

Methods used by the authors: Researchers report that nucleated cell counts were estimated from reference gene primer amplification. The protocol was immunoSEQ multiplex PCR, while the TCRdb copy is restricted to in-frame clones and leaves out a portion. V and J calls plus clone size are reproduced from that table; the DNA served to infer D and trimming. This table has approximately 94,000 clones, about 83% appearing once. This CDR3 spans 16 amino acids. V shed 0 bases and J shed 0 bases, with 9 bases lying between them. Germline CDR1 LNHDA, CDR2 SQIVND (reference sequence). The source is a human donor in a cohort sampled during active COVID-19. V and J are TRBV19 and TRBJ2-1, with a possible D match to TRBD2 (5 bases). Sequenced input: peripheral blood. In DNA form, the CDR3 reads TGTGCCAGTAGTATAGAAGAGGGTCTCTCCTACAATGAGCAGTTCTTC. It yields the protein CASSIEEGLSYNEQFF. The whole variable domain, remainder taken from reference TRBV19 and TRBJ2-1, is DGGITQSPKYLFRKEGQNVTLSCEQNLNHDAMYWYRQDPGQGLRLIYYSQIVNDFQKGDIAEGYSVSREKKESFPLTVTSAQKNPTAFYLCASSIEEGLSYNEQFFGPGTRLTVL.